This T cell receptor (beta chain) was documented in a study of vaccination effects on CD4 cells after COVID-19. The overall study: The second dose preceded post-vaccine samples by a median of 72 days.

Generated by immunoSEQ multiplex PCR, the TCRdb table keeps only in-frame clones and is missing some. The top ten clones hold 1% to 1.5% of a sample with around 65,000 clones, less than 80% of them seen once. Within the ViraFEST assay, antigen-specific CD4+ T cells underwent expansion with viral peptide pools prior to sequencing. It was after around eleven days of culture that CD4+ T cells were isolated. Participants were given two doses of BNT162b2 or mRNA-1273 vaccine. Per germline, CDR1 MDHEN and CDR2 SYDVKM. V shed 8 bases and J shed 3 bases, with 11 bases lying between them. The length of the CDR3 is 13 residues. This clone turned up a few times. Its specificity is unknown.

The chain recombines TRBV28 with TRBJ1-5; D not resolved. The clonotype was recovered from a human donor who received a COVID-19 vaccine. The sample in question was CD4+ T cells from PBMCs cultured with HCoV-229E spike peptides, obtained after COVID-19 vaccination. CDR3 region: CASGPPNNQPQHF. The CDR3 coding sequence is TGTGCCAGCGGGCCGCCTAACAATCAGCCCCAGCATTTT. Variable domain in full (rest from reference TRBV28 and TRBJ1-5): DVKVTQSSRYLVKRTGEKVFLECVQDMDHENMFWYRQDPGLGLRLIYFSYDVKMKEKGDIPEGYSVSREKKERFSLILESASTNQTSMYLCASGPPNNQPQHFGDGTRLSIL.